Below, 8 T cell receptor beta chains from the same sample are listed, as sequenced in a study of T cells in Graves' hyperthyroidism and ophthalmopathy. Amplified TCR beta CDR3 regions derived from RNA transcripts. Using the HTBI primer set, a first-round RT-PCR was run on the TCR CDR3. TCRdb redid the calling of the multiplex PCR reads with MiXCR, one entry per CDR3 protein. The sample has about 260,000 distinct CDR3 sequences, about a sixth seen once; the top ten hold around 30%. Sequenced input: blood. The receptors here all came from a woman aged 18-30 years with Graves' ophthalmopathy.

Ten or more counts support this clonotype. The chain employs TRBV4-3 and TRBJ2-7; perhaps TRBD1 as D (5 bases). Per the germline V gene, CDR1 is LGHNA and CDR2 is YSLEER. The V gene lost 4 bases and the J gene lost 2 bases, with 15 bases spanning the gap. The CDR3 contains 15 residues. CDR3 coding DNA: TGCGCCAGCAGCCCCTCGACAGCACCACCCTACGAGCAGTACTTC. It specifies CASSPSTAPPYEQYF.

The table lists this clonotype with many counts. The chain has TRBV5-8 and TRBJ2-7; 12 positions match TRBD2. Germline values: CDR1 SGHTS, CDR2 YDEGEE. This CDR3 comprises 15 residues. Unmatched junction bases numbered 6, after V lost 2 bases and J lost 6 bases. The CDR3 is CASSLGGLAGLEQYF. The CDR3 nucleotides read TGTGCCAGCAGCTTAGGAGGACTAGCGGGACTCGAGCAGTACTTC.

This clonotype has ten or more counts. The chain joins TRBV30 to TRBJ1-1, with D hard to call. The CDR3 is made up of 17 amino acids. V was cut by 4 bases and J by 1 base, with 22 bases left in between. Germline CDR1 and CDR2: GTSNPN and SVGIG (reference sequence). The CDR3 sequence is CAWIPLSLLIRNTEAFF. The CDR3 DNA sequence: TGTGCCTGGATCCCCCTTTCCTTGTTAATACGGAACACTGAAGCTTTCTTT.

This clonotype has a count of ten or more. The chain combines TRBV30 with TRBJ2-7; TRBD2 aligns across 9 bases. Germline V gene data show CDR1 as GTSNPN and CDR2 as SVGIG (reference sequence). The CDR3 length is 14 residues. The J segment lost 4 bases and the V segment lost 1 base, leaving 5 bases of the junction unmatched. This chain's CDR3 is CAWSALAGLYEQYF. CDR3 DNA sequence: TGTGCCTGGAGTGCGCTAGCGGGATTATACGAGCAGTACTTC. Using reference TRBV30 and TRBJ2-7 for the parts outside the CDR3, the full variable domain is SQTIHQWPATLVQPVGSPLSLECTVEGTSNPNLYWYRQAAGRGLQLLFYSVGIGQISSEVPQNLSASRPQDRQFILSSKKLLLSDSGFYLCAWSALAGLYEQYFGPGTRLTVT.

This clonotype was counted ten times or more. This rearrangement joins TRBV13 to TRBJ2-3; perhaps TRBD2 as D (6 bases). The germline CDR1 and CDR2 sequences are PRHDT and FYEKMQ (reference sequence). This CDR3 region has 14 residues. V dropped 5 bases and J dropped 4 bases, with 13 bases sitting between them. CDR3 residues: CASSIGSGADTQYF. The CDR3 DNA is TGTGCCAGCAGCATCGGGAGTGGGGCAGATACGCAGTATTTT.

This clonotype was seen repeatedly, ten times or more. In nucleotides, the CDR3 is TGTGCCAGCAGTCACTTAGTGGACAGGGTAACTATTCGATATGGCTACACCTTC. Amino acids: CASSHLVDRVTIRYGYTF. This sequence joins TRBV6-1 and TRBJ1-2; 8 bases fit TRBD1. V shed 5 bases, J shed 5 bases, and the junction held 19 bases outside the gene matches. This CDR3 is built from 18 residues. The germline CDR1 and CDR2 sequences are MNHNS and SASEGT.

This clonotype was detected ten times or more. The J gene is TRBJ2-2, the V gene TRBV7-8; 11 positions match TRBD1. The J segment lost 4 bases and the V segment lost 2 bases, leaving 9 bases of the junction unmatched. The CDR3 extends over 18 amino acids. Germline values: CDR1 SGHVS, CDR2 FQNEAQ. CDR3 region: CASSLRTGGRRPTGELFF. CDR3 bases: TGTGCCAGCAGCTTAAGGACAGGGGGCCGGCGGCCCACCGGGGAGCTGTTTTTT.

This clonotype was detected ten times or more. The gene calls are TRBV18 and TRBJ2-3; possible D gene TRBD2, 5 bases. Germline V gene data show CDR1 as KGHSH and CDR2 as LQKENI. CDR3 length: 15 amino acids. Trimming removed 3 bases from V and 3 bases from J, with 13 bases in between. In nucleotides, the CDR3 is TGTGCCAGCTCACCGTCCCAAGAGCGGACAGATACGCAGTATTTT. Translating it yields CASSPSQERTDTQYF.